These 14 T cell receptor beta chains were all obtained from the same sample, sequenced in a study of shared clonotypes between healthy human individuals. Clones were read by immunoSEQ multiplex PCR, and TCRdb kept only the in-frame ones, dropping some. Of roughly 2.6 million clones in the sample, approximately 94% are singletons; the top ten hold around 0.15%. The specimen sequenced was naive CD4+ T cells sorted from blood. The sample's subset: CD45RA+ positively selected. These receptors all stem from a man aged 18-30 years in good health.

J is TRBJ1-4 and V is TRBV9, with 7 bases lining up with TRBD1. The V gene's germline CDR1 is SGDLS and CDR2 YYNGEE. This CDR3 is 16 amino acids long. After removal of 0 bases from V and 4 bases from J, the junction contained 6 bases not matched to a gene. In nucleotides, the CDR3 is TGTGCCAGCAGCGTAGCGGGAGGGACAGTTAATGAAAAACTGTTTTTT. It encodes CASSVAGGTVNEKLFF.

The chain has TRBV2 and TRBJ2-3; D is uncertain. Trimming removed 6 bases from V and 1 base from J, with 11 bases in between. Germline CDR1 reads SNHLY; CDR2 reads FYNNEI. CDR3 length equals 14 residues. The CDR3 DNA sequence: TGTGCCAGCAGGGGTCGGGTGGGCACAGATACGCAGTATTTT. Translation: CASRGRVGTDTQYF. Full variable domain (outside the CDR3, taken from reference TRBV2 and TRBJ2-3): EPEVTQTPSHQVTQMGQEVILRCVPISNHLYFYWYRQILGQKVEFLVSFYNNEISEKSEIFDDQFSVERPDGSNFTLKIRSTKLEDSAMYFCASRGRVGTDTQYFGPGTRLTVL.

The V call is TRBV11-2, the J call TRBJ1-5; D is unclear. Germline V CDR1 and CDR2: SGHAT, FQNNGV. The CDR3 extends over 15 amino acids. V lost 6 bases, J lost 2 bases, and 14 bases lay in between. Here the CDR3 reads CASSLTLTGNQPQHF. CDR3 bases: TGTGCCAGCAGTCTAACCCTGACCGGCAATCAGCCCCAGCATTTT.

The chain has TRBV4-3 and TRBJ1-1, with 9 nucleotides matching TRBD1. The junction had 10 bases not matched to a gene; V was cut back by 4 bases and J by 4 bases. The V gene's germline CDR1 is LGHNA and CDR2 YSLEER. The CDR3 is made up of 16 amino acids. In DNA form, the CDR3 reads TGCGCCAGCAGCCCGGGGACAGGGAGGGCGAGCACTGAAGCTTTCTTT. It codes for CASSPGTGRASTEAFF.

Worth noting for this clone: Different DNA sequences within this sample yield the same CDR3. V is TRBV7-9 and J is TRBJ1-2; D is unresolved. This CDR3 is 14 amino acids long. With 1 base removed from V and 2 bases from J, the gap between germline ends came to 8 bases. Germline V lookup: CDR1 SEHNR, CDR2 FQNEAQ (reference sequence). DNA of the CDR3: TGTGCCAGCAGCTTAGTATCCCTGAACTATGGCTACACCTTC. Encoded protein: CASSLVSLNYGYTF.

The V and J genes are TRBV6-5 and TRBJ2-7; D uncertain. Trimming removed 2 bases from V and 3 bases from J, with 8 bases in between. In germline, CDR1 is MNHEY, CDR2 SVGAGI. The CDR3 is 13 residues long. In DNA form, the CDR3 reads TGTGCCAGCAGTTACGGGAACTTCTACGAGCAGTACTTC. It yields the protein CASSYGNFYEQYF.

The V call is TRBV5-1, the J call TRBJ1-5; D perhaps matches TRBD1 (6 bases). Trimming cost V 0 bases and J 7 bases, with 14 bases left between them. The CDR3 runs to 15 residues. Germline V lookup: CDR1 SGHRS, CDR2 YFSETQ. Here the CDR3 DNA reads TGCGCCAGCAGCTTGGGTTCAGGGGACGGCCAGCCCCAGCATTTT. This sequence encodes CASSLGSGDGQPQHF.

V gene TRBV5-4 combines with J gene TRBJ1-6; no firm D call. CDR3 length: 15 residues. Trimming removed 2 bases from V and 0 bases from J, with 6 bases in between. Germline V gene data show CDR1 as SGHNT and CDR2 as YYREEE (reference sequence). The CDR3 here is CASSFSGSYNSPLHF. CDR3 DNA: TGTGCCAGCAGCTTTTCCGGCTCCTATAATTCACCCCTCCACTTT.

The chain carries TRBV7-9 and TRBJ1-2; tentatively, D is TRBD1 (5 bases). The V end was cut by 4 bases, the J end by 4 bases, with 13 bases between. The CDR3 covers 14 residues. Looked up from germline, CDR1 is SEHNR and CDR2 is FQNEAQ (reference sequence). The CDR3 region has the DNA TGTGCCAGCAGCTCCCAGGGAATTACCTATGGCTACACCTTC. Its protein product is CASSSQGITYGYTF.

A note on this clone: At the DNA level, this CDR3 is encoded by other sequences in the same sample as well. The CDR3, as DNA: TGTGCCAGCAGCTTACGAGGGGGCTCCTACGAGCAGTACTTC. Translating it yields CASSLRGGSYEQYF. The rearrangement joins TRBV7-9 to TRBJ2-7; a possible D gene is TRBD1 (6 bases). The CDR3 covers 14 residues. Per germline, CDR1 SEHNR and CDR2 FQNEAQ (reference sequence). Trimming left V 2 bases short and J 0 bases short, with 8 bases between. Full variable domain (remainder filled in from reference TRBV7-9 and TRBJ2-7): DTGVSQNPRHKITKRGQNVTFRCDPISEHNRLYWYRQTLGQGPEFLTYFQNEAQLEKSRLLSDRFSAERPKGSFSTLEIQRTEQGDSAMYLCASSLRGGSYEQYFGPGTRLTVT.

The chain has TRBV6-6 and TRBJ2-4; D perhaps matches TRBD1 (6 bases). CDR1 and CDR2 from the germline V gene are MNHNY and SVGAGI (reference sequence). This CDR3 spans 16 amino acids. Deletions cut 0 bases from V and 0 bases from J, with 9 bases between. CDR3 region: CASSYSAGVAKNIQYF. The CDR3 DNA reads TGTGCCAGCAGTTACTCCGCAGGGGTAGCCAAAAACATTCAGTACTTC.

The count of this clone is one. The chain combines TRBV5-1 with TRBJ1-5; D may be TRBD1 (5 bases). CDR1 and CDR2 from the germline V gene are SGHRS and YFSETQ. This CDR3 contains 15 residues. V lost 3 bases and J lost 1, with 11 bases in between. The CDR3 loop is CASSWEGDSNQPQHF. As DNA, the CDR3 is TGCGCCAGCAGCTGGGAAGGGGACAGCAATCAGCCCCAGCATTTT.

This chain joins TRBV2 and TRBJ1-3, with D perhaps matching TRBD1 (6 bases). The length of the CDR3 is 15 residues. The germline gives CDR1 SNHLY, CDR2 FYNNEI. Trimming took off 3 bases at V and 0 bases at J, with 9 bases between the two ends. Written as DNA, the CDR3 is TGTGCCAGCAGTGAGCAGGGGCACTCTGGAAACACCATATATTTT. It is translated as CASSEQGHSGNTIYF. Variable domain in full (rest from reference TRBV2 and TRBJ1-3): EPEVTQTPSHQVTQMGQEVILRCVPISNHLYFYWYRQILGQKVEFLVSFYNNEISEKSEIFDDQFSVERPDGSNFTLKIRSTKLEDSAMYFCASSEQGHSGNTIYFGEGSWLTVV.

This clone was seen once. The chain uses TRBV15 and TRBJ2-2; D call uncertain. The CDR3 has 14 residues. The V end was cut by 5 bases, the J end by 3 bases, with 10 bases between. The V gene's germline CDR1 is LNHNV and CDR2 YYDKDF (reference sequence). In DNA, the CDR3 is TGTGCCACCAGCGCGAGCTACTACACCGGGGAGCTGTTTTTT. This translates into CATSASYYTGELFF.